The T cell receptor beta chain described here comes from a study of vaccination effects on CD4 cells after COVID-19. Across the whole study: Post-vaccine draws lagged the second dose by a median of 72 days. Study-wide findings and caveats: Clones induced by infection and by vaccine showed marked clonal contraction late after vaccination. Healthy vaccine recipients' vaccine-induced clones were almost all SARS-CoV-2 mono-reactive.

Antigen-specific CD4+ T cells were expanded (with viral peptide pools) by the ViraFEST assay ahead of sequencing. Investigators separated out CD4+ T cells once more than nine days of culture had passed. Participants got two doses of BNT162b2 or mRNA-1273 vaccine. Nobody among the vaccine recipients had prior SARS-CoV-2 infection (nucleocapsid antibodies were negative). Concerning this clone: The antigen is not known.

Repertoires were generated with immunoSEQ multiplex PCR, while TCRdb's copy carries only in-frame clones and drops some. Here the sample spans about 72,000 clones, approximately 82% being singletons. V lost 1 base and J lost 7, with 14 bases in between. Germline loops: CDR1 LGHDT, CDR2 YNNKEL (reference sequence). This CDR3 contains 15 residues. The source was CD4+ T cells from PBMCs cultured with HCoV-229E spike peptides, collected after COVID-19 vaccination. The gene calls are TRBV3-1 (or the pseudogene TRBV3-2) and TRBJ1-3, with D maybe TRBD1 (6 bases). This clonotype was sampled from a human donor who received a COVID-19 vaccine. CDR3 sequence: CASSQVSGADNTIYF. In DNA, the CDR3 is TGTGCCAGCAGCCAAGTTTCGGGGGCGGACAACACCATATATTTT.